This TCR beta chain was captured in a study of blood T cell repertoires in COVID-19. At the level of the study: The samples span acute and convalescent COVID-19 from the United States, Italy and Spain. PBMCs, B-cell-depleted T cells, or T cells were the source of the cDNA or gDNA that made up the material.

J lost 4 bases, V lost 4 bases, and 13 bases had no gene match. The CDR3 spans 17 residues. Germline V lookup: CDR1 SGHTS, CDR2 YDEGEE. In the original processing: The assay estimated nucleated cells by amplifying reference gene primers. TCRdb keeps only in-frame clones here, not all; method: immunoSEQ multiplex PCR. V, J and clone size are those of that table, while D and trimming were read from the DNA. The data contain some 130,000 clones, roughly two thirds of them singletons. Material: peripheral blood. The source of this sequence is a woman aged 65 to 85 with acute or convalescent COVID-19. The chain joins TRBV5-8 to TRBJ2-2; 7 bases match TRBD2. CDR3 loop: CASSPRSRAGVTGELFF. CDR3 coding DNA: TGTGCCAGCAGCCCAAGGTCGCGGGCGGGAGTCACCGGGGAGCTGTTTTTT. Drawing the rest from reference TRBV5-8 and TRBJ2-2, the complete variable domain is EAGVTQSPTHLIKTRGQQATLRCSPISGHTSVYWYQQALGLGLQFLLWYDEGEERNRGNFPPRFSGRQFPNYSSELNVNALELEDSALYLCASSPRSRAGVTGELFFGEGSRLTVL.